This T cell receptor beta chain stems from a study of monozygotic twins with inflammatory bowel disease. This CDR3 comprises 16 residues. Germline V gene data show CDR1 as SGHVS and CDR2 as FNYEAQ. Nested PCRs (around 16 and 10 cycles, two total) were applied to TCRalpha and TCRbeta cDNA. TCRdb derives one entry per CDR3 protein from the 5' RACE reads, leaving out DNA. This sample carries approximately 400,000 distinct CDR3 sequences, with around 2.5% going to the ten biggest clones. The receptor comes from a human donor with ulcerative colitis or Crohn's disease, or a healthy co-twin of an affected twin (not recorded which). This chain connects TRBV7-6 to TRBJ2-7; TCRdb gives TRBD2 as the D gene, but with no DNA this cannot be confirmed. Sequencing was done on a sample of blood. CDR3 region: CASSSDGSGLIYEQYF.